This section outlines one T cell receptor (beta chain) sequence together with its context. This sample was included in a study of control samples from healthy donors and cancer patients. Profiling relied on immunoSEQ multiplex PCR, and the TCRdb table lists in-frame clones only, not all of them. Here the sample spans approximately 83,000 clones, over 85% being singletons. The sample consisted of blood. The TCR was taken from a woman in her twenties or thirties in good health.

CDR3: CASSPVTSGAPSTDTQYF. DNA for the CDR3: TGTGCCAGCAGCCCTGTGACTAGCGGGGCCCCTAGCACAGATACGCAGTATTTT. The rearrangement uses TRBV5-6 and TRBJ2-3; TRBD2 matches 11 bases. CDR1 is SGHDT and CDR2 is YYEEEE in the germline V gene. V shed 4 bases, J shed 0 bases, and the junction held 10 bases outside the gene matches. The CDR3 extends over 18 amino acids.